This T cell receptor beta chain was sequenced during a study of beta chain features in type 1 diabetes. Whole-study findings and limits: For Type 1 diabetes patients, all four CD4+ subsets carried TCRB CDR3s that were moderately but significantly shorter.

To note about this clone: The antigen remains undetermined.

Per germline, CDR1 SGHRS and CDR2 YFSETQ. The CDR3 is 15 amino acids. V shed 4 bases and J shed 4 bases, with 14 bases lying between them. The authors reverse transcribed all of the isolated RNA, so sequencing captured expressed TCRB transcripts. Data came from immunoSEQ multiplex PCR; TCRdb stores just in-frame clones and leaves some out. The sample shows over 40,000 clones, 66% of them seen only once. V and J are TRBV5-1 and TRBJ2-2; TRBD2 might be the D (5 bases). This receptor was obtained from a woman aged 18 to 35 with type 1 diabetes. The source material was Tregs from blood. This CDR3 is CASSEREVGTGELFF. CDR3 nucleotides: TGCGCCAGCAGCGAACGGGAAGTCGGCACCGGGGAGCTGTTTTTT.